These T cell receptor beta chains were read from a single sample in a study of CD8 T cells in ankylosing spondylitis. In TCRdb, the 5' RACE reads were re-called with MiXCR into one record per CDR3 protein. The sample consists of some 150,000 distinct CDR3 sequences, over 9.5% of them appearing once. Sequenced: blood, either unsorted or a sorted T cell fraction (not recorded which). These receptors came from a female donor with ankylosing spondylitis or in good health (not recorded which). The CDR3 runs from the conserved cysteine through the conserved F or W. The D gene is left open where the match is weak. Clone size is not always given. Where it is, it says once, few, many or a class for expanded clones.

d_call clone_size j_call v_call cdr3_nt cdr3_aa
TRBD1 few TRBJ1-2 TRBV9 TGTGCCAGCAGCGTAATGGCAGGGGGCGGATATGGCTACACCTTC CASSVMAGGGYGYTF
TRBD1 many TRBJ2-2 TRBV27 TGTGCCAGCACCCTCGCAGGGGGAGGGGAGCTGTTTTTT CASTLAGGGELFF
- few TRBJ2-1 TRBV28 TGTGCCAGCAGTGCTGGACGGTACAATGAGCAGTTCTTC CASSAGRYNEQFF
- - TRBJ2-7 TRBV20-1 TGCAGTGCTAGGGGTGTGAGAGGCTCCCCCTACGAGCAGTACTTC CSARGVRGSPYEQYF
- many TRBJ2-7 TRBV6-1 TGTGCCAGCAGTCCGCGGGTCCGGGACTACGAGCAGTACTTC CASSPRVRDYEQYF
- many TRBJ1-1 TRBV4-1 TGCGCCAGCAGCCAAGATAGGGTTGTAGCTTTCTTT CASSQDRVVAFF
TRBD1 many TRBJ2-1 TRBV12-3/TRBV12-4 TGTGCCAGCAGGCAACAGGGGGCTGGCTACAATGAGCAGTTCTTC CASRQQGAGYNEQFF
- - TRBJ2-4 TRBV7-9 TGTGCCAGCAGCGGCCTGTTCGCCCTATCCTACAAGGACATTCAGTACTTC CASSGLFALSYKDIQYF
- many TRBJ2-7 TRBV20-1 TGCAGTGCGAGAGGGATAGATTCGGGGTCCTACGAGCAGTACTTC CSARGIDSGSYEQYF
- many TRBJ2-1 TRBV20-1 TGCAGTGCTACCTCCTACAATGAGCAGTTCTTC CSATSYNEQFF
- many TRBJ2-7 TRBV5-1 TGCGCCAGCAGCTTAAGACAGGCGACCCCATACGAGCAGTACTTC CASSLRQATPYEQYF
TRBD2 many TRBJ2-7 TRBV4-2 TGTGCCAGCAGCCAAGTGAGCGGGGGCCTTACCTACGAGCAGTACTTC CASSQVSGGLTYEQYF
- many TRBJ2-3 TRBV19 TGTGCCAGTAGCAGGGCCGTGGGGATTGTGACGCAGTATTTT CASSRAVGIVTQYF
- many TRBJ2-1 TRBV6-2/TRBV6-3 TGTGCCAGCAGCCCCACCAACAATGAGCAGTTCTTC CASSPTNNEQFF
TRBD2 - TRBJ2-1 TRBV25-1 TGTGCCGGCTCCCGGGGGGGATCCTACAATGAGCAGTTCTTC CAGSRGGSYNEQFF
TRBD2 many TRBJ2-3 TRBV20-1 TGCAGTGCTAGAGTGACTAGCGGGTCTCCCTCCCCTAGCACAGATACGCAGTATTTT CSARVTSGSPSPSTDTQYF
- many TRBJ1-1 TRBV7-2 TGTGCCAGCAGCTTACAGGGAGGGGGCACTGAAGCTTTCTTT CASSLQGGGTEAFF
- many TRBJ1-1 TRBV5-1 TGCGCCAGCAGCCCGGACAGCGATGAAGCTTTCTTT CASSPDSDEAFF
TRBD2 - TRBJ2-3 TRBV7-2 TGTGCCAGCAGCACCGGGACTAGCTCTAGCACAGATACGCAGTATTTT CASSTGTSSSTDTQYF
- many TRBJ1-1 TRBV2 TGTGCCAGCACAGGTGCCCTGGGGACTGAAGCTTTCTTT CASTGALGTEAFF
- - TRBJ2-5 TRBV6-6 TGTGCCAGCTCCACGGGACCTCAAGAGACCCAGTACTTC CASSTGPQETQYF
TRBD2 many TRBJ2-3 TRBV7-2 TGTGCCAGCAGCATCCAAAGCGGGAGGCCAAGGGGAGATACGCAGTATTTT CASSIQSGRPRGDTQYF
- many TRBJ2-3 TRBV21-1 TGTGCCAGCAGCAACGCCAGCGGGAGGGTCAACACAGATACGCAGTATTTT CASSNASGRVNTDTQYF
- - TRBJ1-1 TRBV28 TGTGCCAGCAGGGGGGGAGGACACGGGGGCACTGAAGCTTTCTTT CASRGGGHGGTEAFF
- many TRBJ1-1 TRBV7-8 TGTGCCAGCAGCTTAGTTCGCTCAATGAACACTGAAGCTTTCTTT CASSLVRSMNTEAFF
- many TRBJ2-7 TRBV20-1 TGCAGTGCTACCACTGGGGGGATCTACGAGCAGTACTTC CSATTGGIYEQYF
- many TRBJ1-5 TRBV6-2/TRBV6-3 TGTGCCAGCAGTTATTGGACCGGCGCTTGGGTGCCCCAGCATTTT CASSYWTGAWVPQHF
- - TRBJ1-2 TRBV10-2 TGCGCCAGCAGTGAGAGGGTCCAGGGTCTTGGCTACACCTTC CASSERVQGLGYTF
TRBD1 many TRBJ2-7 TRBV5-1 TGCGCCAGCAGCCCACTAGACAGGGGTCCCTACGAGCAGTACTTC CASSPLDRGPYEQYF
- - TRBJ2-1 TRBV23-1 TGCGCCAGCAGTCATGGGCGAGTCAATGAGCAGTTCTTC CASSHGRVNEQFF
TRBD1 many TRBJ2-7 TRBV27 TGTGCCATCAGGGGGTTGTCAGGGAGCTCCTACGAGCAGTACTTC CAIRGLSGSSYEQYF